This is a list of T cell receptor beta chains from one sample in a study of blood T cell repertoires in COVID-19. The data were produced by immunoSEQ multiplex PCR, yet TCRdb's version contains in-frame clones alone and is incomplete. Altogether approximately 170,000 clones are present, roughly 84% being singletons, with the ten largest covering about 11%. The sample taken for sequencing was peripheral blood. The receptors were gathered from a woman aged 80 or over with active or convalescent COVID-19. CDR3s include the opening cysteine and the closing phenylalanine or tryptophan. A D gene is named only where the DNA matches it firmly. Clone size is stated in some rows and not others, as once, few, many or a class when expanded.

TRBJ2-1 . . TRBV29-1 CSVGSNEQFF TGCAGCGTTGGGAGCAATGAGCAGTTCTTC
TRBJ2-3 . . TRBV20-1 CSEVGVDTQYF TGCAGTGAAGTAGGGGTGGATACGCAGTATTTT
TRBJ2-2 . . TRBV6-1 CASSDPPSSRGNTGELFF TGTGCCAGCAGTGACCCCCCCTCGTCTCGCGGGAACACCGGGGAGCTGTTTTTT
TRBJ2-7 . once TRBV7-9 CASSRALEQYF TGTGCCAGCAGCCGAGCCCTTGAGCAGTACTTC
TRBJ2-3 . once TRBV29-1 CSVERDRTDTQYF TGCAGCGTTGAACGCGACAGGACAGATACGCAGTATTTT
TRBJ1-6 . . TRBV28 CASSDDPGHYNSPLHF TGTGCCAGCAGTGATGACCCGGGACATTATAATTCACCCCTCCACTTT
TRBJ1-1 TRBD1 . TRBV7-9 CASSPRTGKGDEAFF TGTGCCAGCAGCCCCAGGACAGGGAAGGGGGACGAAGCTTTCTTT
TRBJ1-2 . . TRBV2 CASSEGRNYGYTF TGTGCCAGCAGTGAAGGGAGGAACTATGGCTACACCTTC
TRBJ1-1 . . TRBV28 CASSSGGPTGEAFF TGTGCCAGCAGTTCCGGGGGGCCGACGGGTGAAGCTTTCTTT
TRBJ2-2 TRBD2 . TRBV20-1 CSASASGRAFSTGELFF TGCAGTGCTAGTGCTAGCGGGAGGGCCTTTTCCACCGGGGAGCTGTTTTTT
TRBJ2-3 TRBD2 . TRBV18 CASSSRLAGGTDTQYF TGTGCCAGCTCATCAAGACTAGCGGGAGGCACAGATACGCAGTATTTT
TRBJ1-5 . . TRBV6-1 CASSEDVRALSNQPQHF TGTGCCAGCAGTGAAGACGTCAGGGCTTTAAGCAATCAGCCCCAGCATTTT
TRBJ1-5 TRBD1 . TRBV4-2 CASSQFTTGAISNQPQHF TGTGCCAGCAGCCAATTTACAACAGGGGCGATTAGCAATCAGCCCCAGCATTTT
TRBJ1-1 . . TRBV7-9 CASSPTGNTEAFF TGTGCCAGCAGCCCCACAGGGAACACTGAAGCTTTCTTT
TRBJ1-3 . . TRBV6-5 CASSFQGGGNTIYF TGTGCCAGCAGTTTTCAGGGTGGTGGAAACACCATATATTTT
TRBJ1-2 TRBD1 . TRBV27 CASSLSGGNYGYTF TGTGCCAGCAGTTTATCAGGGGGCAACTATGGCTACACCTTC
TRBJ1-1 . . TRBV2 CASNRERGNTEAFF TGTGCCAGCAACAGGGAGAGGGGAAACACTGAAGCTTTCTTT
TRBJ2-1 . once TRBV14 CASSQNRGNLYNEQFF TGTGCCAGCAGCCAAAATCGCGGGAACTTGTACAATGAGCAGTTCTTC
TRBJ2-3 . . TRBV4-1 CASSPLLGGAKSTDTQYF TGCGCCAGCAGCCCCCTTCTGGGGGGGGCAAAATCCACAGATACGCAGTATTTT
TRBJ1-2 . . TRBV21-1 CASSKVGRWGTRSRRYGYTF TGTGCCAGCAGCAAAGTAGGGAGGTGGGGTACTCGGAGTCGGAGGTATGGCTACACCTTC
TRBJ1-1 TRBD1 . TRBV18 CASSPAGGTEAFF TGTGCCAGCTCACCAGCAGGGGGCACTGAAGCTTTCTTT
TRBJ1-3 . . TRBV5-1 CASSLETTSGNTIYF TGCGCCAGCAGCTTGGAGACAACCTCTGGAAACACCATATATTTT
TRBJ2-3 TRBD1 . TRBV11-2 CASSLVGTGIPTDTQYF TGTGCCAGCAGCTTAGTCGGGACAGGGATCCCGACAGATACGCAGTATTTT
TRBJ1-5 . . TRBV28 CATRTDVRPQHF TGTGCCACCCGGACAGACGTAAGGCCCCAGCATTTT
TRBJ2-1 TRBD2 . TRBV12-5 CASGLELAGGLF TGTGCTAGTGGTTTGGAACTAGCGGGGGGACTCTTC
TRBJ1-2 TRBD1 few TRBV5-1 CASSFFTGGAGYGYTF TGCGCCAGCAGCTTCTTCACAGGGGGCGCAGGCTATGGCTACACCTTC
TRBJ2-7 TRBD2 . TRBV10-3 CAISVSGSSEQYF TGTGCCATCAGTGTCAGCGGGAGTAGCGAGCAGTACTTC
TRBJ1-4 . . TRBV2 CASRAREAWGEKLFF TGTGCCAGCAGGGCCAGGGAGGCGTGGGGTGAAAAACTGTTTTTT
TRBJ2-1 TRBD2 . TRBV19 CASSVWTSGPNEQFF TGTGCCAGTAGTGTTTGGACTAGTGGGCCTAATGAGCAGTTCTTC
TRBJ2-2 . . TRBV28 CASSFDIRRYNAGELFF TGTGCCAGCAGTTTTGACATTCGTCGTTACAACGCCGGGGAGCTGTTTTTT
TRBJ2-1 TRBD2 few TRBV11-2 CASSKLAGGQHNEQFF TGTGCCAGCAGCAAACTAGCGGGAGGTCAACACAATGAGCAGTTCTTC
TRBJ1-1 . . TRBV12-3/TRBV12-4 CASSPRGGEAFF TGTGCCAGCAGTCCCCGGGGGGGTGAAGCTTTCTTT
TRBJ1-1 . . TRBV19 CASSVAPGEAFF TGTGCCAGTAGTGTAGCTCCAGGGGAAGCTTTCTTT
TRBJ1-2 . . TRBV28 CVSAGLGYGYTF TGTGTCTCGGCGGGGCTCGGCTATGGCTACACCTTC
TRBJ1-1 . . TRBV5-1 CASSLVFGGQTYNTEAFF TGCGCCAGCAGCTTGGTTTTCGGGGGGCAAACCTACAACACTGAAGCTTTCTTT
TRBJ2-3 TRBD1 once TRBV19 CASSMDRGRTDTQYF TGTGCCAGTAGTATGGACAGGGGGAGGACAGATACGCAGTATTTT
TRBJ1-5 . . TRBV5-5 CASSLGMGGQPQHF TGTGCCAGCAGCCTAGGGATGGGAGGACAGCCCCAGCATTTT
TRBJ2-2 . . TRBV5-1 CASSLGDLVVTGELFF TGCGCCAGCAGCTTAGGAGACCTAGTTGTCACCGGGGAGCTGTTTTTT
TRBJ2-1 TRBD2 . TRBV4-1 CASSQDGTSDYNEQFF TGCGCCAGCAGCCAAGATGGGACTAGCGATTACAATGAGCAGTTCTTC
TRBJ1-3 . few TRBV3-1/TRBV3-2 CASSQGHASSGNTIYF TGTGCCAGCAGCCAAGGTCACGCTAGCTCTGGAAACACCATATATTTT